Shown below are 10 T cell receptor beta chains from a single sample sequenced in a study of cytomegalovirus exposure and HLA in healthy donors. PCR primers comprised 60 Vbeta and 13 Jbeta primers. The table came from immunoSEQ multiplex PCR; TCRdb's copy has only in-frame clones and leaves some out. The sample yields 150,000 to 200,000 clones, roughly four fifths seen once. The specimen was PBMCs. These receptors were collected from a man aged 45-65 years in good health and CMV-seronegative.

Only one count was recorded for this clone. The chain has TRBV7-2 and TRBJ1-5, with TRBD1 matching 7 bases. This CDR3 is built from 16 residues. The V and J ends lost 3 bases and 0 bases, in that order; junction bases with no gene match: 5. CDR1 and CDR2 (germline): SGHTA, FQGNSA. The CDR3 DNA follows: TGTGCCAGCAGCTTGCACAGGGGATATAGCAATCAGCCCCAGCATTTT. It codes for CASSLHRGYSNQPQHF.

This rearrangement joins TRBV7-2 to TRBJ2-3, with 8 bases lining up with TRBD2. The germline gives CDR1 SGHTA, CDR2 FQGNSA. V trimming: 3 bases; J trimming: 1 base; junction bases outside the gene matches: 6. The CDR3 is 16 residues long. The CDR3 loop is CASSFSGTRGTDTQYF. The DNA for the CDR3 is TGTGCCAGCAGCTTCTCCGGGACTAGAGGCACAGATACGCAGTATTTT.

The genes are TRBV5-4 and TRBJ1-6, with TRBD1 matching 7 bases. Trimming removed 2 bases from V and 3 bases from J; junction bases left unmatched: 5. Germline V gene data show CDR1 as SGHNT and CDR2 as YYREEE (reference sequence). The CDR3 totals 16 residues. For the CDR3, the DNA is TGTGCCAGCAGCTTATGGGGACAGAGCTATAATTCACCCCTCCACTTT. Its translation is CASSLWGQSYNSPLHF. Complete variable domain (other parts from reference TRBV5-4 and TRBJ1-6): ETGVTQSPTHLIKTRGQQVTLRCSSQSGHNTVSWYQQALGQGPQFIFQYYREEENGRGNFPPRFSGLQFPNYSSELNVNALELDDSALYLCASSLWGQSYNSPLHFGNGTRLTVT.

This clone appeared once. The CDR3 DNA sequence: TGTGCCTGGAGTCCTAGCGGGATATTAACCGGGGAGCTGTTTTTT. Its translation is CAWSPSGILTGELFF. This chain connects TRBV30 to TRBJ2-2; 9 nucleotides align to TRBD2. Trimming cost V 2 bases and J 5 bases; bases outside gene matches: 6. Germline values: CDR1 GTSNPN, CDR2 SVGIG (reference sequence). This CDR3 has 15 residues. Full variable domain (missing parts from reference TRBV30 and TRBJ2-2): SQTIHQWPATLVQPVGSPLSLECTVEGTSNPNLYWYRQAAGRGLQLLFYSVGIGQISSEVPQNLSASRPQDRQFILSSKKLLLSDSGFYLCAWSPSGILTGELFFGEGSRLTVL.

This clone was found once. V usage is TRBV6-1 and J usage is TRBJ2-5, with 7 bases matching TRBD1. J was trimmed by 6 bases and V by 9 bases; bases with no gene match: 7. Germline V gene lookup returns CDR1 MNHNS and CDR2 SASEGT. The CDR3 sequence is 12 residues long. The CDR3 sequence: CASEQGRQTQYF. DNA of the CDR3: TGTGCCAGTGAACAGGGGCGGCAGACCCAGTACTTC.

About this clone itself: Germline and junction disagree at one end, which may indicate a read error. The chain is built from TRBV7-9 and TRBJ1-4, with 12 bases lining up with TRBD1. The CDR3 has 17 amino acids. Germline CDR1 is SEHNR and CDR2 is FQNEAQ (reference sequence). The CDR3 DNA sequence: TGTTCCAGCAGCATGGGACAGGGGGCAACGACTAATGAAAAACTGTTTTTT. It encodes CSSSMGQGATTNEKLFF.

In the case of this clone: The junction does not match germline at one end; this may be a read error. The J gene is TRBJ2-2, the V gene TRBV7-7, with D perhaps TRBD1 (5 bases). Per the germline V gene, CDR1 is SSHAT and CDR2 is FNYEAQ (reference sequence). The CDR3 has 13 residues. The CDR3, as DNA: TGTGCTAGCAGTCAGGACACGATCGGGGAGCTGTTTTTT. This gives the protein CASSQDTIGELFF.

This chain links TRBV6-6 with TRBJ1-4; tentative D call: TRBD1 (5 bases). CDR3 length: 14 amino acids. With 2 bases removed from V and 5 bases from J, the gap between germline ends came to 9 bases. Germline CDR1 reads MNHNY; CDR2 reads SVGAGI (reference sequence). DNA of the CDR3: TGTGCCAGCAGTTACCATGACAGAAATGAAAAACTGTTTTTT. Its protein product is CASSYHDRNEKLFF.

DNA of the CDR3: TGTGCCAGCAGCTCCGGGGGGGATACGCGAGAGACCCAGTACTTC. It specifies CASSSGGDTRETQYF. This chain connects TRBV7-2 to TRBJ2-5; 8 positions match TRBD2. CDR1 is SGHTA, CDR2 FQGNSA, per germline. V lost 4 bases to trimming and J lost 4 bases; unmatched junction nucleotides: 8. The CDR3 covers 15 residues.

The chain has TRBV12-5 and TRBJ1-1; no clear D. The germline gives CDR1 LGHNT, CDR2 FRNRAP. The CDR3 has 15 amino acids. The V gene lost 1 base and the J gene lost 0 bases, with 9 bases spanning the gap. CDR3 amino acids: CASGLGGSVNTEAFF. The CDR3 nucleotides read TGTGCTAGTGGTTTGGGAGGCAGCGTGAACACTGAAGCTTTCTTT.